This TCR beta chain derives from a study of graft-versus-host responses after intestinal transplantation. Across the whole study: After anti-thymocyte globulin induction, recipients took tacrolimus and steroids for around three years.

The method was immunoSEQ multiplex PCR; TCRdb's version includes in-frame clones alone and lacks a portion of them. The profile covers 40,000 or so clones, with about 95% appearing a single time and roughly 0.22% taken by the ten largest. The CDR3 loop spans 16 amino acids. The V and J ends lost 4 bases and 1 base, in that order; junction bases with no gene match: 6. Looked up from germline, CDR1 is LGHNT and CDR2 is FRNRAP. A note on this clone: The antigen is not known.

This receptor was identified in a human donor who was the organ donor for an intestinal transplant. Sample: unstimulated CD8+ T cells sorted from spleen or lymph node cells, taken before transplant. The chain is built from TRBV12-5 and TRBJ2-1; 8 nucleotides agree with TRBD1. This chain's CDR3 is CASGWTGSGSYNEQFF. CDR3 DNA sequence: TGTGCTAGTGGTTGGACAGGGAGCGGGTCCTACAATGAGCAGTTCTTC.